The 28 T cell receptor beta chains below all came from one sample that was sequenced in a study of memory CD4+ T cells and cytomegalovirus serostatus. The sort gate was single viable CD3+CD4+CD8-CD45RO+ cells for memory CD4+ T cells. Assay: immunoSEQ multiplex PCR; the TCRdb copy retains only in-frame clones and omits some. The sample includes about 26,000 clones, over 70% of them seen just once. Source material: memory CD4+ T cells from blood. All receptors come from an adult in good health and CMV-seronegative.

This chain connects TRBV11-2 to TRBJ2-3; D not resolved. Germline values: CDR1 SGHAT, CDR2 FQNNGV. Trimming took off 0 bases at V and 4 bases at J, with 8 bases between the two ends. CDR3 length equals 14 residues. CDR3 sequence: CASSLDNRADTQYF. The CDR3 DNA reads TGTGCCAGCAGCTTAGATAATAGAGCAGATACGCAGTATTTT. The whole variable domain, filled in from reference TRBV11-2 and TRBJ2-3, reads EAGVAQSPRYKIIEKRQSVAFWCNPISGHATLYWYQQILGQGPKLLIQFQNNGVVDDSQLPKDRFSAERLKGVDSTLKIQPAKLEDSAVYLCASSLDNRADTQYFGPGTRLTVL.

The DNA of the CDR3 is TGTGCCAGCCGAGACAGGGGATACGAGACCCAGTACTTC. This translates into CASRDRGYETQYF. V gene TRBV6-1 combines with J gene TRBJ2-5, with 8 nucleotides matching TRBD1. The V gene end was trimmed by 8 bases and the J gene end by 5 bases; junction bases not matched to a gene: 7. CDR3 length: 13 amino acids. CDR1 and CDR2 (germline): MNHNS, SASEGT.

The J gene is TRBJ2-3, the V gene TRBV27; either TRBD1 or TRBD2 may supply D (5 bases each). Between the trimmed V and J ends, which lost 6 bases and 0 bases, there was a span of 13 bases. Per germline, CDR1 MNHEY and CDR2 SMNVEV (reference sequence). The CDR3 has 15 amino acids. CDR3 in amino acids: CASSRGPGSTDTQYF. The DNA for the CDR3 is TGTGCCAGCAGCCGGGGCCCCGGTAGCACAGATACGCAGTATTTT.

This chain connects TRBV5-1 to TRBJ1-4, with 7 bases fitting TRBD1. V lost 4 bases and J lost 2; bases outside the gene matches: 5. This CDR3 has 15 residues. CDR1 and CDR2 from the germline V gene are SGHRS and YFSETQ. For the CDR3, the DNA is TGCGCCAGCAGCGTACAGGGGACCACTAATGAAAAACTGTTTTTT. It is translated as CASSVQGTTNEKLFF. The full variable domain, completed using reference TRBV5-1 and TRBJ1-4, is KAGVTQTPRYLIKTRGQQVTLSCSPISGHRSVSWYQQTPGQGLQFLFEYFSETQRNKGNFPGRFSGRQFSNSRSEMNVSTLELGDSALYLCASSVQGTTNEKLFFGSGTQLSVL.

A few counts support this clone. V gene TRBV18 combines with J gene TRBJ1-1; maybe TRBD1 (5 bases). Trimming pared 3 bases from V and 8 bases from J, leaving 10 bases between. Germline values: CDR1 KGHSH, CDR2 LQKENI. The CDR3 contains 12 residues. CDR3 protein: CASSPTGPEAFF. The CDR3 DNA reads TGTGCCAGCTCACCTACAGGACCCGAAGCTTTCTTT.

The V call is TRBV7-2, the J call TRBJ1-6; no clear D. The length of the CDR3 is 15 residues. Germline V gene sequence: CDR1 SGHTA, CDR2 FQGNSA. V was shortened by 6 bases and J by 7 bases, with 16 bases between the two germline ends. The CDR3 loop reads CASRRGGNVNSPLHF. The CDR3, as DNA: TGTGCCAGCAGACGTGGAGGGAATGTAAATTCACCCCTCCACTTT. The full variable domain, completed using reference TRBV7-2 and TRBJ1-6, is GAGVSQSPSNKVTEKGKDVELRCDPISGHTALYWYRQSLGQGLEFLIYFQGNSAPDKSGLPSDRFSAERTGGSVSTLTIQRTQQEDSAVYLCASRRGGNVNSPLHFGNGTRLTVT.

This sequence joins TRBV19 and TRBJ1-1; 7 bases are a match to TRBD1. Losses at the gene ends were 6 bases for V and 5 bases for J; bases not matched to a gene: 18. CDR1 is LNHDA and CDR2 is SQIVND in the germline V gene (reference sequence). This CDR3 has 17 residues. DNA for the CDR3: TGTGCCAGTAGGAGACCCCAGGACAGGACTACGAGGACTGAAGCTTTCTTT. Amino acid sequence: CASRRPQDRTTRTEAFF.

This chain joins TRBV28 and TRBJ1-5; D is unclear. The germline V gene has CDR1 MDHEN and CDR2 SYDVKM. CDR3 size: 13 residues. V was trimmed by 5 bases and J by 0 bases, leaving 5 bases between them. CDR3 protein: CASSKYSNQPQHF. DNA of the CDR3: TGTGCCAGCAGTAAATATAGCAATCAGCCCCAGCATTTT.

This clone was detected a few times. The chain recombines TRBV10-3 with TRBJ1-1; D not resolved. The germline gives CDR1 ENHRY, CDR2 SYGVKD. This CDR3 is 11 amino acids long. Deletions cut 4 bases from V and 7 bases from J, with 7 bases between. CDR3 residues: CAISGPHEAFF. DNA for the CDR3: TGTGCCATCAGTGGTCCTCATGAAGCTTTCTTT.

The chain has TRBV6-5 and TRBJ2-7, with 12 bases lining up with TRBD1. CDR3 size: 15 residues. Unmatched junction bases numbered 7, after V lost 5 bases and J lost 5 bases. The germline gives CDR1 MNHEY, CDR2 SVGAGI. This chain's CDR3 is CASSIPGQGAHEQYF. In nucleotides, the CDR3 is TGTGCCAGCAGTATACCGGGACAGGGGGCCCACGAGCAGTACTTC.

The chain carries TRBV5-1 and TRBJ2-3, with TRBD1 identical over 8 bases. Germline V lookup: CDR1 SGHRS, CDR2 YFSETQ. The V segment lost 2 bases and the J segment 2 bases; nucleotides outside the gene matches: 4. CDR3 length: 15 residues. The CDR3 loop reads CASSFQTGATDTQYF. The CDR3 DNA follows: TGCGCCAGCAGCTTCCAGACAGGGGCCACAGATACGCAGTATTTT.

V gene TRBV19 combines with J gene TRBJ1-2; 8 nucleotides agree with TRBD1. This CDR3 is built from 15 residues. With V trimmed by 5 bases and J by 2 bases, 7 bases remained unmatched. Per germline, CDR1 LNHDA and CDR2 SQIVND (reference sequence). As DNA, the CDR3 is TGTGCCAGTAGTCAGAGGACAGGGACAAACTATGGCTACACCTTC. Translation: CASSQRTGTNYGYTF.

The CDR3 DNA reads as TGTGCCAGCAGGACGACTAGTTCCCAAGAGACCCAGTACTTC. This encodes CASRTTSSQETQYF. The genes are TRBV13 and TRBJ2-5; maybe TRBD2 (6 bases). The ends were cut back, 6 bases at V and 1 base at J, with 12 bases in the middle. The CDR3 contains 14 residues. Germline-derived CDR1 and CDR2 are PRHDT and FYEKMQ (reference sequence).

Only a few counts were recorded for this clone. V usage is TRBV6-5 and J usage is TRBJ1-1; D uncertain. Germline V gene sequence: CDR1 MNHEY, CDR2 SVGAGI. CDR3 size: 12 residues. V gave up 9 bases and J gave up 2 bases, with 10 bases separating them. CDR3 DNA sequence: TGTGCCAGTCGACGGTTTAACACTGAAGCTTTCTTT. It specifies CASRRFNTEAFF.

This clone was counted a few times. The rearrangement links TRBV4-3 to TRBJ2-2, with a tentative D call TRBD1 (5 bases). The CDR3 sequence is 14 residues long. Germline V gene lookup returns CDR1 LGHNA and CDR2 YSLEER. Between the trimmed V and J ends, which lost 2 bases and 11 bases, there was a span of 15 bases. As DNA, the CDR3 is TGCGCCAGCAGCCAAAGTCCAGGGATACGAGAGCTGTTTTTT. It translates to CASSQSPGIRELFF.

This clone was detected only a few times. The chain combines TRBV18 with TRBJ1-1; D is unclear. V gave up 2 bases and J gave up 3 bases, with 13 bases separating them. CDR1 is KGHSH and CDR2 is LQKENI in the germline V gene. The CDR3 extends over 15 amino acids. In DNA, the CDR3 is TGTGCCAGCTCACCATATCCGGGGAGAGACACTGAAGCTTTCTTT. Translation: CASSPYPGRDTEAFF.

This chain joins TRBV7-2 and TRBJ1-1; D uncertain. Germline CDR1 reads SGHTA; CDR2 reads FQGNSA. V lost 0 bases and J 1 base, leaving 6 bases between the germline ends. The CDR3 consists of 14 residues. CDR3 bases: TGTGCCAGCAGCTTAGCTGGCAGGAACACTGAAGCTTTCTTT. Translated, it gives CASSLAGRNTEAFF.

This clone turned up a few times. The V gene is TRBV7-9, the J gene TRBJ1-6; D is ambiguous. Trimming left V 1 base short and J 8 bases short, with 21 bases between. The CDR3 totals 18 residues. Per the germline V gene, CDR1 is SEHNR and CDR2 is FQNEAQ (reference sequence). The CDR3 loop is CASSLVGRSVYGDSPLHF. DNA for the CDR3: TGTGCCAGCAGCTTAGTGGGTCGGTCAGTCTACGGGGATTCACCCCTCCACTTT.

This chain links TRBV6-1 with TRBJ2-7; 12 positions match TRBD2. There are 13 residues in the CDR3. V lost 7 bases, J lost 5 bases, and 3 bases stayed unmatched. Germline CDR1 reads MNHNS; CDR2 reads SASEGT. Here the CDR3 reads CASTLAGGHEQYF. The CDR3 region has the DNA TGTGCCAGCACTCTAGCGGGGGGGCACGAGCAGTACTTC.

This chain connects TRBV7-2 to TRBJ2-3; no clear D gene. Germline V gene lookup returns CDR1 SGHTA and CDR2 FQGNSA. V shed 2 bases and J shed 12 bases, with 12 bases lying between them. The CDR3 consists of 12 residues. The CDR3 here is CASSLPGNPQYF. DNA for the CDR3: TGTGCCAGCAGCTTACCGGGTAATCCTCAGTATTTT.

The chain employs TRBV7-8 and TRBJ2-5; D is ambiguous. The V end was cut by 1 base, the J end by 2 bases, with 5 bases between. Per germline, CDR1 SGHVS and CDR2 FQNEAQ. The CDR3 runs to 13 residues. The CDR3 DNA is TGTGCCAGCAGCTTAGTAATGCAAGAGACCCAGTACTTC. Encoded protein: CASSLVMQETQYF.

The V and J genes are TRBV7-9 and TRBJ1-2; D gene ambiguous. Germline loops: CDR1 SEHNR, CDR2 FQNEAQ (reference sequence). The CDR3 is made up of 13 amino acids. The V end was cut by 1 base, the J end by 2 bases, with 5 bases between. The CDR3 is CASSLGVNYGYTF. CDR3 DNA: TGTGCCAGCAGCTTAGGCGTAAACTATGGCTACACCTTC.

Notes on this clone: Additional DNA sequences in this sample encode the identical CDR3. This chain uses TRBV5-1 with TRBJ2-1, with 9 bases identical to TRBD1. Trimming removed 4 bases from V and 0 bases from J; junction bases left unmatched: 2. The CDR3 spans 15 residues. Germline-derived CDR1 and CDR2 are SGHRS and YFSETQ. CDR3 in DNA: TGCGCCAGCAGCCCGACAGGGGGCTCCTACAATGAGCAGTTCTTC. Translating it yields CASSPTGGSYNEQFF.

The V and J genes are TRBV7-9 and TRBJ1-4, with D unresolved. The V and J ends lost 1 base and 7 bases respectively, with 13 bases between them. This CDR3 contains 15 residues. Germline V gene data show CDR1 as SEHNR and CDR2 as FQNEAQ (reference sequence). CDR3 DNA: TGTGCCAGCAGCTTAGTAAGAGGTGGTAGTGAAAAACTGTTTTTT. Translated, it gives CASSLVRGGSEKLFF.

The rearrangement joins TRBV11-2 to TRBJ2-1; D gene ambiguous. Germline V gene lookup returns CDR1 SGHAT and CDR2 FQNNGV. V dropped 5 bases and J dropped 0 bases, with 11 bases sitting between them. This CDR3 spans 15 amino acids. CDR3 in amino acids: CASSLGYGSYNEQFF. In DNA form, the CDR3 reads TGTGCCAGCAGCCTAGGTTACGGCTCCTACAATGAGCAGTTCTTC.

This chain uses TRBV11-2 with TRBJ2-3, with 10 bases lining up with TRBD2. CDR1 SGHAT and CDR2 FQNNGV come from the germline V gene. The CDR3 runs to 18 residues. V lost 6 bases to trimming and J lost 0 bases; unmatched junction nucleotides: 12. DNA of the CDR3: TGTGCCAGCAGTCTAAGGCCTAGCGGGGGTGGGAGCACAGATACGCAGTATTTT. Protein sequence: CASSLRPSGGGSTDTQYF. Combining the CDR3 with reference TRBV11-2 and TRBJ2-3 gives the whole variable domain EAGVAQSPRYKIIEKRQSVAFWCNPISGHATLYWYQQILGQGPKLLIQFQNNGVVDDSQLPKDRFSAERLKGVDSTLKIQPAKLEDSAVYLCASSLRPSGGGSTDTQYFGPGTRLTVL.

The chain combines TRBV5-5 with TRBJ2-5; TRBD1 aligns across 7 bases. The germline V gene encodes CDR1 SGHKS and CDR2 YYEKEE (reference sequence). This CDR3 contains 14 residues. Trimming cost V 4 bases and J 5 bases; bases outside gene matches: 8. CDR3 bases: TGTGCCAGCAGCGCGCAGGGGGTCTTGGAGACCCAGTACTTC. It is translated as CASSAQGVLETQYF. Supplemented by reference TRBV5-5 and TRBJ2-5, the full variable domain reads DAGVTQSPTHLIKTRGQQVTLRCSPISGHKSVSWYQQVLGQGPQFIFQYYEKEERGRGNFPDRFSARQFPNYSSELNVNALLLGDSALYLCASSAQGVLETQYFGPGTRLLVL.

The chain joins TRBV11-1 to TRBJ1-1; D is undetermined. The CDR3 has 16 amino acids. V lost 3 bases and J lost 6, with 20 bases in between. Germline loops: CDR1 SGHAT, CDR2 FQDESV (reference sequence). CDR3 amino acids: CASSFSGTRMIAEAFF. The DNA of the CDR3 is TGTGCCAGCAGCTTTTCTGGTACACGAATGATCGCTGAAGCTTTCTTT.